This T cell receptor beta chain derives from a study of a mutant IDH1 vaccine in newly diagnosed glioma. Background on the study: There were eight vaccinations for patients, given in weeks 1, 3, 5, 7, 11, 15, 19 and 23. Patients were started on vaccination 4-6 weeks after radiotherapy alone, or with temozolomide cycles. Sex distribution of treated patients was roughly 60% male and roughly 40% female; mean age was 40.4 years. Earlier treatment was radiotherapy, temozolomide, or both, with most getting both.

The CDR3 is 15 residues long. Germline V gene lookup returns CDR1 MNHNS and CDR2 SASEGT. Trimming cost V 2 bases and J 6 bases, with 14 bases left between them. For this clone: The antigen remains unidentified.

TCRdb keeps only in-frame clones here, not all; method: immunoSEQ multiplex PCR. The table records 55,000 to 65,000 clones, 70% to 85% of them present only once. Time point in this sample: week 11, during vaccination. All doses held 300 ug of mutant IDH1 20-mer peptide, with topical imiquimod. The J gene is TRBJ1-3, the V gene TRBV6-1; maybe TRBD1 (5 bases). The TCR sequence derives from a man in his thirties or forties with glioma. The sequenced sample was PBMCs, obtained from a glioma patient whose treatment included an IDH1 peptide vaccine. The CDR3 nucleotides read TGTGCCAGCAGTGAATGGGGGGGTAATAAAAACACCATATATTTT. Amino acid sequence: CASSEWGGNKNTIYF.